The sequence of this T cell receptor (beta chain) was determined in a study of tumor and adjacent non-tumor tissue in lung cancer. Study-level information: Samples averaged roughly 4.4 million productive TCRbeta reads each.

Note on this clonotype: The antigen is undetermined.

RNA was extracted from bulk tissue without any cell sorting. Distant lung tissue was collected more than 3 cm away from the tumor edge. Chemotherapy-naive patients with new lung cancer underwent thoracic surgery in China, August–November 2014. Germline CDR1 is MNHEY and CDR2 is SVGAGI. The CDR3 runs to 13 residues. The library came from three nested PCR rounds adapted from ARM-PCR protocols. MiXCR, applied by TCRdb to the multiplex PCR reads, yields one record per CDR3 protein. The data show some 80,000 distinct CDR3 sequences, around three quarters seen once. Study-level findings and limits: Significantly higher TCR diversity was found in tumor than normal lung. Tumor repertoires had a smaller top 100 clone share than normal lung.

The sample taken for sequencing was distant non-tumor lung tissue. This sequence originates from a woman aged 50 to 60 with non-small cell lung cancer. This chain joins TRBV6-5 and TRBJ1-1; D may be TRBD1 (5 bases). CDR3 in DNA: TGTACCGCGCAGACAGTGACGAACACTGAAGCTTTCTTT. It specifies CTAQTVTNTEAFF.